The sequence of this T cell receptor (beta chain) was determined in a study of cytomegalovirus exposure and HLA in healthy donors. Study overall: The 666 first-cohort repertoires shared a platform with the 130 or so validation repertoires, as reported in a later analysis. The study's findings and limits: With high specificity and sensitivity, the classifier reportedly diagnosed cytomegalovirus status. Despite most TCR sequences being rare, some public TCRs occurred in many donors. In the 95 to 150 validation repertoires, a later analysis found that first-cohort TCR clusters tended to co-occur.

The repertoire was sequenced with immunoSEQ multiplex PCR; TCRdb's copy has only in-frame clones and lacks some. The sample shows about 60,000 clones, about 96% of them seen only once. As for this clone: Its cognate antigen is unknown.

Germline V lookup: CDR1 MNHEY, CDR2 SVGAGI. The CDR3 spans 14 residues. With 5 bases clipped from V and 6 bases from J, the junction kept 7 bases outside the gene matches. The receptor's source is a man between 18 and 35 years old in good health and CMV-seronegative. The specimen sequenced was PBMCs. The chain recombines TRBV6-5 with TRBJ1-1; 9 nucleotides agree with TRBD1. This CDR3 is CASSPGTGFAEAFF. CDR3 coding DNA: TGTGCCAGCAGTCCCGGGACAGGGTTTGCTGAAGCTTTCTTT.